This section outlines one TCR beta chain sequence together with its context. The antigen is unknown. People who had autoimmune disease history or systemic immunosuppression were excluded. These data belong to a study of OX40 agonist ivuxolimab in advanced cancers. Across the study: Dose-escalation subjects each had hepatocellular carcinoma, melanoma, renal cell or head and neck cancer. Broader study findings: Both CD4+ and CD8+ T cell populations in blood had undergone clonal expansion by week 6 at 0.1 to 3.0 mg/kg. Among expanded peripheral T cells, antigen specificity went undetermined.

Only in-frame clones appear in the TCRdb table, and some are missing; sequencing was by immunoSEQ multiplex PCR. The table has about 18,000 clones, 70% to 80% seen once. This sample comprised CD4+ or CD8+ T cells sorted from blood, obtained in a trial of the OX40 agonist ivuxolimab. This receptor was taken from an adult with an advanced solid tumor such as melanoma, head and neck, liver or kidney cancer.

The CDR3 DNA sequence: TGTGCCAGCAGCCCGAGTGGTCTGTTAAACACCATATATTTT. This sequence encodes CASSPSGLLNTIYF. The chain combines TRBV7-9 with TRBJ1-3, with D hard to call. Germline assignment: CDR1 SEHNR and CDR2 FQNEAQ (reference sequence). V was pared by 5 bases and J by 6 bases, with 14 bases between. CDR3 length: 14 residues.